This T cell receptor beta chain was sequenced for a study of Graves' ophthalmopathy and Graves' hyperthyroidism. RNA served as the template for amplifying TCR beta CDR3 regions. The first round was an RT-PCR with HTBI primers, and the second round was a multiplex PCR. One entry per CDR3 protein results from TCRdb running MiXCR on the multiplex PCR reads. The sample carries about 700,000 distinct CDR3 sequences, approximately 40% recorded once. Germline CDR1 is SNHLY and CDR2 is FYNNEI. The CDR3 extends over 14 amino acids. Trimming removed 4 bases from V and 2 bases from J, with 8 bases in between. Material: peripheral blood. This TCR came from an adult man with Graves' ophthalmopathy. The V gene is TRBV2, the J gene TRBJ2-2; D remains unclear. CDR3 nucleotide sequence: TGTGCCAGCAGTGTCAAGGGTAACACCGGGGAGCTGTTTTTT. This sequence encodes CASSVKGNTGELFF. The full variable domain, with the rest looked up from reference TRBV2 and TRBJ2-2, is EPEVTQTPSHQVTQMGQEVILRCVPISNHLYFYWYRQILGQKVEFLVSFYNNEISEKSEIFDDQFSVERPDGSNFTLKIRSTKLEDSAMYFCASSVKGNTGELFFGEGSRLTVL.